This TCR beta chain is drawn from a study of OX40 agonist ivuxolimab in advanced cancers. Background on the study: Dosing consisted of intravenous ivuxolimab at 0.01 to 10 mg/kg every 2 weeks.

Findings and limits, study-wide: The work left the antigen specificity of expanded peripheral T cells undetermined.

Individuals having autoimmune disease history or systemic immunosuppression were not enrolled. As regards this clone: Its antigen is unidentified.

The repertoire was sequenced with immunoSEQ multiplex PCR; TCRdb's copy has only in-frame clones and lacks some. Of tens of thousands of clones listed, around 90% were seen once; the top ten hold around 15%. The CDR3 consists of 18 residues. Deletions cut 6 bases from V and 0 bases from J, with 21 bases between. Germline loops: CDR1 SGHTA, CDR2 FQGTGA. The chain uses TRBV7-3 and TRBJ2-1; D unresolved. Sequencing used CD4+ or CD8+ T cells sorted from blood, obtained in a trial of the OX40 agonist ivuxolimab. The receptor was derived from an adult with an advanced solid tumor such as melanoma, head and neck, liver or kidney cancer. This CDR3 reads CASRSRQAQISSYNEQFF. In nucleotides, the CDR3 is TGTGCCAGCAGAAGTAGACAAGCTCAGATAAGCTCCTACAATGAGCAGTTCTTC.